This TCR beta chain was obtained from a study of T cells in Graves' hyperthyroidism and ophthalmopathy. It was RNA transcripts that yielded the amplified TCR beta CDR3 regions. First-round RT-PCR of the TCR CDR3 relied on the HTBI primer set. A single record per CDR3 protein comes from TCRdb applying MiXCR to the multiplex PCR reads. This table has around 340,000 distinct CDR3 sequences, over 11% appearing once. This clonotype was picked up many times. Its specificity is not known. Overall study findings and caveats: The model made its ophthalmopathy prediction, and onset followed a median roughly 6.5 months later. From stable hyperthyroidism, ophthalmopathy was separated by a 13 V-J model.

No progression to ophthalmopathy during 18 months of follow-up defined stable disease. Participants, patients aged 18 to 65, had newly diagnosed hyperthyroidism with a duration under 2 months. Sequences were obtained from blood. This clonotype was obtained from a woman in her twenties or thirties with Graves' hyperthyroidism.

The CDR3 nucleotides are TGTGCCAGCAGCTTAGCCGTCAGGACATCTGGAAACACCATATATTTT. This gives the protein CASSLAVRTSGNTIYF. V usage is TRBV11-2 and J usage is TRBJ1-3; a possible D gene is TRBD1 (5 bases). The V gene lost 1 base and the J gene lost 1 base, with 11 bases spanning the gap. CDR3 size: 16 residues. Looked up from germline, CDR1 is SGHAT and CDR2 is FQNNGV.